One sample yielded the 9 T cell receptor beta chains listed below, sequenced in a study of T-cell memory formation after mild COVID-19 (dated by TCRdb to 2020 to 2022). Library preparation was by 5' RACE. Sequencing instrument: Illumina NovaSeq 6000. The public sequencing data were trimmed at Q25 with fastp and processed into clonotypes with MiXCR by TCRdb, which kept only in-frame beta chains. All rows with the same CDR3 protein become a single entry with the most common DNA and genes. The table for this sample lists 250,000 to 300,000 distinct CDR3 sequences; 15% to 20% of them were counted only once. Jointly, the top ten make up 20% to 25% of the sample. Source material: PBMCs or a T cell subset sorted from them (not recorded which). The receptors here all came from a man in his late teens or twenties who had mild COVID-19 (a few samples of this study predate the infection). The sample titles of this study are shuffled in the database, so cell type and time point are left out; the donor was told from shared clones.

The chain employs TRBV12-5 and TRBJ1-2, with D possibly being TRBD1 (5 bases). V was clipped by 4 bases and J by 4 bases, with 13 bases between them. Germline V gives CDR1 LGHNT, CDR2 FRNRAP. The length of the CDR3 is 14 residues. The CDR3 DNA sequence: TGTGCTAGTGGTTCGGTTTTGACAGCCTATGGCTACACCTTC. Translation: CASGSVLTAYGYTF.

V usage is TRBV5-6 and J usage is TRBJ2-7; D remains unclear. Germline lookup yields CDR1 SGHDT and CDR2 YYEEEE. The CDR3 spans 14 residues. The V end lost 0 bases, the J end lost 0 bases, and 7 bases lay between the germline ends. CDR3 amino acids: CASSLVGLSYEQYV. DNA of the CDR3: TGTGCCAGCAGCTTGGTAGGGCTCTCCTACGAGCAGTACGTC.

V gene TRBV18 combines with J gene TRBJ2-3; the D gene is possibly TRBD2 (5 bases). V shed 0 bases and J shed 10 bases, with 14 bases lying between them. Germline loops: CDR1 KGHSH, CDR2 LQKENI. The CDR3 totals 14 residues. This CDR3 is CASSPPSGNEAQYF. For the CDR3, the DNA is TGTGCCAGCTCACCACCGTCCGGGAATGAGGCGCAGTATTTT.

This clonotype occurred a few times. The gene calls are TRBV4-3 and TRBJ2-3, with 8 bases lining up with TRBD2. The CDR3 length is 16 residues. Unmatched junction bases numbered 9, after V lost 4 bases and J lost 3 bases. Germline V gives CDR1 LGHNA, CDR2 YSLEER. CDR3 protein: CASSRQLGGGTDTQYF. In nucleotides, the CDR3 is TGCGCCAGCAGCCGGCAGCTGGGCGGGGGGACAGATACGCAGTATTTT.

This chain joins TRBV18 and TRBJ1-2; D not resolved. The V and J ends lost 3 bases and 3 bases respectively, with 8 bases between them. The CDR3 extends over 13 amino acids. The germline V gene has CDR1 KGHSH and CDR2 LQKENI. CDR3 residues: CASSPSRDYGYTF. The CDR3 DNA is TGTGCCAGCTCACCCTCGCGGGACTATGGCTACACCTTC.

V gene TRBV20-1 combines with J gene TRBJ2-1; 7 bases agree with TRBD2. The V segment lost 1 base and the J segment 2 bases; nucleotides outside the gene matches: 2. The CDR3 length is 14 residues. Germline CDR1 and CDR2: DFQATT and SNEGSKA (reference sequence). The CDR3 region is CSARAGTTYNEQFF. CDR3 bases: TGCAGTGCTAGAGCCGGGACTACCTACAATGAGCAGTTCTTC.

The sample holds many counts of this clonotype. The gene calls are TRBV6-2 or TRBV6-3 and TRBJ1-6; no firm D call. The CDR3 contains 16 residues. Germline V CDR1 and CDR2: MNHEY, SVGEGT. Trimming stripped 3 bases from V and 5 bases from J, with 14 bases between. The CDR3 DNA sequence: TGTGCCAGCAGTTATCGGAGACCTGGGAATAATTCACCCCTCCACTTT. Protein: CASSYRRPGNNSPLHF.

This clonotype was counted only a few times. The chain employs TRBV28 and TRBJ1-2; the D gene is possibly TRBD1 (6 bases). CDR1 and CDR2 from the germline V gene are MDHEN and SYDVKM. CDR3 size: 18 residues. V lost 6 bases to trimming and J lost 4 bases, with 27 bases between them. The CDR3 sequence: CASRYLTGTIYLGYGYTF. The CDR3 coding sequence is TGTGCCAGCAGATACCTGACAGGAACAATATACCTTGGCTATGGCTACACCTTC.

This clonotype was observed a handful of times. The V call is TRBV6-2 or TRBV6-3, the J call TRBJ1-2, with D perhaps matching TRBD1 (6 bases). CDR1 is MNHEY, CDR2 SVGEGT, per germline. The ends were cut back, 4 bases at V and 1 base at J, with 10 bases in the middle. This CDR3 spans 14 amino acids. The CDR3 loop is CASSSDSHNYGYTF. The DNA of the CDR3 is TGTGCCAGCAGTTCGGACAGCCATAACTATGGCTACACCTTC.